These T cell receptor beta chains were read from a single sample in a study of CD8 T cells in ankylosing spondylitis. TCRdb reprocessed the 5' RACE reads via MiXCR and lists one record per CDR3 protein. Seen here are under 950,000 distinct CDR3 sequences, roughly 19% observed once, and the top ten hold under 20%. Material for sequencing was blood, either unsorted or a sorted T cell fraction (not recorded which). The receptors originated from a male donor with ankylosing spondylitis. Both conserved end residues are trimmed from each CDR3.

TRBV29-1	TRBJ2-6	SVDPGQGSGANVLT
TRBV12-3/TRBV12-4	TRBJ1-2	ASSPPGVYGYT
TRBV6-2/TRBV6-3	TRBJ2-5	ASSYPTGLARETQY
TRBV6-2/TRBV6-3	TRBJ1-1	ASSYSTGGPMNTEAF
TRBV21-1	TRBJ2-5	ASSKGLAGVVETQY
TRBV2	TRBJ2-2	ASRRGTGISRGGELF
TRBV3-1	TRBJ1-2	ASSTDNYGYT
TRBV6-5	TRBJ1-3	ASSYSGQSSGNTIY
TRBV7-2	TRBJ2-3	ASSSGTSGRVDTQY
TRBV15	TRBJ2-1	ATSNRLAGTFYNEQF
TRBV10-3	TRBJ2-5	AISKRTSGQETQY
TRBV4-2	TRBJ2-3	ASSQDQGGTSTDTQY
TRBV28	TRBJ2-1	ASSTPGQGPPYNEQF
TRBV5-6	TRBJ1-1	ASSLVVAGNTEAF
TRBV4-1	TRBJ1-5	ASSQGQLNQPQH